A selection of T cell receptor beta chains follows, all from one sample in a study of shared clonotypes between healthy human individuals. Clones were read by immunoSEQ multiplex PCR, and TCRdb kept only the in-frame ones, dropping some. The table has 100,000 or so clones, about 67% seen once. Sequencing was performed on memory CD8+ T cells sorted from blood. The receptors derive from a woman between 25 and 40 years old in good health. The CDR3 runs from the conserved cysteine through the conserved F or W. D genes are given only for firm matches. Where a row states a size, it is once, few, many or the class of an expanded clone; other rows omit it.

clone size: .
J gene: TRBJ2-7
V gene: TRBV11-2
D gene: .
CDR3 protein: CASSLDRYEQYF
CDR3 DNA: TGTGCCAGCAGCTTAGATAGATACGAGCAGTACTTC

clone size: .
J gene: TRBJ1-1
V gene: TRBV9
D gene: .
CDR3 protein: CASSVSWGDTEAFF
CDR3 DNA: TGTGCCAGCAGCGTGTCATGGGGAGACACTGAAGCTTTCTTT

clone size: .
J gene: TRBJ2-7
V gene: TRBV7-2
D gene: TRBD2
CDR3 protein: CASSFQRDSYEQYF
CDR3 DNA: TGTGCCAGCAGCTTCCAGCGGGACTCCTACGAGCAGTACTTC

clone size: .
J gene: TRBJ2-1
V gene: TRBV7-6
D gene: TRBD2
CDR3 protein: CASSLAGLDGEQFF
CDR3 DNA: TGTGCCAGCAGCTTAGCGGGACTAGATGGTGAGCAGTTCTTC

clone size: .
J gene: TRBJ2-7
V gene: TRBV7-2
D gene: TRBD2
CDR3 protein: CASSLSGRNAYEQYF
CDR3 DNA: TGTGCCAGCAGCCTTAGCGGGAGGAACGCGTACGAGCAGTACTTC

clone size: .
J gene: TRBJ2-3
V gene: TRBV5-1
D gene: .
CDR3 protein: CASSLEFLTDTQYF
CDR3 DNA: TGCGCCAGCAGCTTGGAGTTCCTCACAGATACGCAGTATTTT

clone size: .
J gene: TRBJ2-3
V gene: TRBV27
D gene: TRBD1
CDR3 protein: CASRGWTGWTDTQYF
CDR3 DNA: TGTGCCAGCAGGGGCTGGACAGGTTGGACAGATACGCAGTATTTT

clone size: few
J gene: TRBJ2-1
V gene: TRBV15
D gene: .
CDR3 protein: CATSRDSEGYNEQFF
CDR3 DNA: TGTGCCACCAGCAGAGATAGCGAAGGCTACAATGAGCAGTTCTTC

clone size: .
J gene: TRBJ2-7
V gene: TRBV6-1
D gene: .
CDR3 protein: CASSEAHGSSYEQYF
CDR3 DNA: TGTGCCAGCAGTGAAGCTCACGGGAGCTCCTACGAGCAGTACTTC

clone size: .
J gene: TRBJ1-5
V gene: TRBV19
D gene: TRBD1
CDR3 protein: CASSPGQGQQPQHF
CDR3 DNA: TGTGCCAGTAGCCCAGGACAGGGCCAACAGCCCCAGCATTTT

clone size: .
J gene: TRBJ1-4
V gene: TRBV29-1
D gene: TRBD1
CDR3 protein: CSVGTANEKLFF
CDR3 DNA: TGCAGCGTCGGGACAGCAAATGAAAAACTGTTTTTT

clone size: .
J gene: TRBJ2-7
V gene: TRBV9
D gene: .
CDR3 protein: CASSLSGGYEQYF
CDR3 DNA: TGTGCCAGCAGCCTTAGTGGAGGGTACGAGCAGTACTTC

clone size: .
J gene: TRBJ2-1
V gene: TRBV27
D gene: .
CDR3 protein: CASSLPGPPGEQFF
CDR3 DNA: TGTGCCAGCAGTTTACCCGGGCCCCCGGGTGAGCAGTTCTTC

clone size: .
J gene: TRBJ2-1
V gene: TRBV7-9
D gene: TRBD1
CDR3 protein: CASSPGTGRADEQFF
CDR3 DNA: TGTGCCAGCAGCCCCGGGACAGGGAGGGCTGATGAGCAGTTCTTC

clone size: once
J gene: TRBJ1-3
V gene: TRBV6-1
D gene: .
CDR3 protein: CASSVGVTISGNTIYF
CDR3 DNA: TGTGCCAGCAGTGTCGGGGTAACTATCTCTGGAAACACCATATATTTT

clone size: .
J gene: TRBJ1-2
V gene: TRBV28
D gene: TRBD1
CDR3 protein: CASSGTGTGLNYGYTF
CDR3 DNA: TGTGCCAGCAGTGGAACCGGGACAGGGCTTAACTATGGCTACACCTTC

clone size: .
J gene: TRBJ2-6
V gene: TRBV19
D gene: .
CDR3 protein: CASSPPKRDLGSWANVLTF
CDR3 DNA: TGTGCCAGTAGTCCGCCTAAGCGAGACTTGGGGTCTTGGGCCAACGTCCTGACTTTC

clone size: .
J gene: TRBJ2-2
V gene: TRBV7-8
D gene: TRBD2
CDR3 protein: CASSSSVVAGGSGELFF
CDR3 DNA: TGTGCCAGCAGCTCCTCGGTGGTAGCGGGAGGCTCCGGGGAGCTGTTTTTT

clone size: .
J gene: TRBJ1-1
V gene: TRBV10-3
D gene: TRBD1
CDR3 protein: CAITGTGSRSEAFF
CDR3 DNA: TGTGCCATCACAGGGACAGGGAGTAGGTCTGAAGCTTTCTTT

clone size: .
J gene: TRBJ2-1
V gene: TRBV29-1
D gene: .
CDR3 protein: CSVARGGPYNEQFF
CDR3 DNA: TGCAGCGTTGCCCGAGGGGGACCTTACAATGAGCAGTTCTTC

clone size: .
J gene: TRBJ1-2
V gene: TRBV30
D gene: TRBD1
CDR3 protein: CAWSVVGTGANYGYTF
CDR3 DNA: TGTGCCTGGAGTGTAGTGGGGACAGGGGCCAACTATGGCTACACCTTC

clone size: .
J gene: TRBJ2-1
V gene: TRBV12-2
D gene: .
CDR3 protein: CASSLGPVGNEQFF
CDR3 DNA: TGTGCCAGCAGCCTGGGACCGGTGGGAAATGAGCAGTTCTTC

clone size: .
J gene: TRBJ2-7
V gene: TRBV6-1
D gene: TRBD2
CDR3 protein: CASSEGLAGSYEQYF
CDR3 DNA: TGTGCCAGCAGTGAAGGACTAGCGGGTAGCTACGAGCAGTACTTC

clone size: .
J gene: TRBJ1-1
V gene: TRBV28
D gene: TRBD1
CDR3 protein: CASRGGQGTEAFF
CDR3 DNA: TGTGCCAGCCGAGGGGGACAGGGCACTGAAGCTTTCTTT

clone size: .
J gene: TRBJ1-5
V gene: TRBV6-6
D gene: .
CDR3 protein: CASKGEGNQPQHF
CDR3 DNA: TGTGCCAGCAAAGGGGAGGGCAATCAGCCCCAGCATTTT

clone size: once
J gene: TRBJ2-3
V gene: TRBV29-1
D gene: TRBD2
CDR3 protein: CSVEGEIAGGGTDTQYF
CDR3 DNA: TGCAGCGTTGAAGGTGAAATAGCGGGAGGCGGCACAGATACGCAGTATTTT

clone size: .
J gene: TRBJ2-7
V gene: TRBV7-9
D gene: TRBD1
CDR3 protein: CASSEIQGESDEQYF
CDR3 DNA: TGTGCCAGCAGCGAAATACAGGGGGAGTCAGACGAGCAGTACTTC

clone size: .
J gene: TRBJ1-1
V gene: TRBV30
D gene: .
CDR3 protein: CAWSNPGSGAFF
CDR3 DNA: TGTGCCTGGAGTAACCCGGGGTCGGGAGCTTTCTTT

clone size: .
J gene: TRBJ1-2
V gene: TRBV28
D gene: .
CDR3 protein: CASSLSGADPYGYTF
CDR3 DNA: TGTGCCAGCAGTTTATCCGGGGCCGACCCCTATGGCTACACCTTC

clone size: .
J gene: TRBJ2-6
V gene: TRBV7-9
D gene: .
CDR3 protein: CASSLSYGSGANVLTF
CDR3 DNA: TGTGCCAGCAGCTTAAGTTACGGCTCTGGGGCCAACGTCCTGACTTTC

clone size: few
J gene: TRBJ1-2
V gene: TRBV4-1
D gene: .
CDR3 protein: CASSQEPGARRGYTF
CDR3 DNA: TGCGCCAGCAGCCAAGAACCGGGGGCGCGGAGGGGCTACACCTTC

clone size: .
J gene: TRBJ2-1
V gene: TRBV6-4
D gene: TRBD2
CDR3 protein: CASSDSTGGSEQFF
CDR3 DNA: TGTGCCAGCAGTGACTCGACGGGGGGATCTGAGCAGTTCTTC

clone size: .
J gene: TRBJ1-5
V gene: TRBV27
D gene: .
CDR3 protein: CASSSQGISNQPQHF
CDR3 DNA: TGTGCCAGCAGCTCACAGGGTATTAGCAATCAGCCCCAGCATTTT

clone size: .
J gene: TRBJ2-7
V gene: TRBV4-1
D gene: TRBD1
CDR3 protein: CASRPTGALGEQYF
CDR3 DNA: TGCGCCAGCAGACCGACAGGGGCCCTGGGCGAGCAGTACTTC

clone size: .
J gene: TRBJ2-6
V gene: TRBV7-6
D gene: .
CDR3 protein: CASSTTGHVLTF
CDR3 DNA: TGTGCCAGCAGCACCACAGGGCACGTCCTGACTTTC

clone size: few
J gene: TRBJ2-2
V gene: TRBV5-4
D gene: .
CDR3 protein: CASSSRDGGQHTGELFF
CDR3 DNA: TGTGCCAGCAGCTCCAGGGATGGGGGGCAACACACCGGGGAGCTGTTTTTT